Given below is one TCR beta chain in context. The V gene lost 4 bases and the J gene lost 3 bases, with 9 bases spanning the gap. CDR1 and CDR2 from the germline V gene are SNHLY and FYNNEI. This CDR3 comprises 14 residues. Sequenced by immunoSEQ multiplex PCR; TCRdb stores in-frame clones only, minus some. The sample carries about 320,000 clones, about 82% recorded once. This record comes from a study of blood T cell repertoires in COVID-19. Turning to the study itself: T cells, B-cell-depleted T cells, or PBMCs supplied cDNA or gDNA.

The clonotype comes from a woman in her fifties or sixties with acute or convalescent COVID-19. The sequencing sample was made of peripheral blood. The chain employs TRBV2 and TRBJ2-2; D remains ambiguous. The chain's CDR3 is CASSGEVDTGELFF. The DNA for the CDR3 is TGTGCCAGCAGTGGAGAGGTGGACACCGGGGAGCTGTTTTTT.